The 23 T cell receptor beta chains below come from one sample, sequenced in a study of T-cell memory formation after mild COVID-19. From the 5' RACE reads, TCRdb called clonotypes with MiXCR, one entry per CDR3 protein. Altogether around 340,000 distinct CDR3 sequences are present, 13% to 15% being singletons, with the ten largest covering around a fifth. Input material: PBMCs or a T cell subset sorted from them (not recorded which). The receptors were gathered from a man aged 18 to 29 who had mild COVID-19 (a few samples of this study predate the infection). Cell type and time point are not known.

The table lists this clonotype with a few counts. The chain recombines TRBV4-1 with TRBJ2-2; tentatively, D is TRBD1 (6 bases). The ends were cut back, 3 bases at V and 6 bases at J, with 23 bases in the middle. CDR3 length: 18 amino acids. CDR1 and CDR2 (germline): MGHRA, YSYEKL. DNA of the CDR3: TGCGCCAGCAGCCAGGCCCCGCAGGGGACCTTATTAGCCGGGGAGCTGTTTTTT. This encodes CASSQAPQGTLLAGELFF.

This clonotype was recorded many times. The gene calls are TRBV6-1 and TRBJ1-6; the D is unclear. Germline V gives CDR1 MNHNS, CDR2 SASEGT. Trimming left V 5 bases short and J 7 bases short, with 6 bases between. The CDR3 has 12 amino acids. For the CDR3, the DNA is TGTGCCAGCAGTATGGGGAATTCACCCCTCCACTTT. This encodes CASSMGNSPLHF.

This clonotype was counted only a few times. This chain links TRBV6-4 with TRBJ1-2, with TRBD1 as a possible D gene (6 bases). This CDR3 region has 15 residues. Between the trimmed V and J ends, which lost 2 bases and 6 bases, there was a span of 16 bases. The germline gives CDR1 MRHNA, CDR2 SNTAGT. CDR3 sequence reads: CASSDQHSNRDGYTF. The CDR3 DNA reads as TGTGCCAGCAGTGACCAACACAGTAACAGGGATGGCTACACCTTC.

This clonotype showed up just a few times. V and J are TRBV4-2 and TRBJ2-1; D unclear. The CDR3 runs to 14 residues. Germline-derived CDR1 and CDR2 are LGHNA and YNFKEQ. The V end was cut by 0 bases, the J end by 4 bases, with 7 bases between. The CDR3 spells CASSQDHRYNEQFF. The CDR3 region has the DNA TGTGCCAGCAGCCAAGATCATAGATACAATGAGCAGTTCTTC.

V is TRBV27 and J is TRBJ2-5; TRBD1 agrees at 12 bases. Germline V CDR1 and CDR2: MNHEY, SMNVEV (reference sequence). CDR3 length: 18 amino acids. The V and J ends lost 4 bases and 0 bases, in that order; junction bases with no gene match: 9. In DNA form, the CDR3 reads TGTGCCAGCAGTTCGGGACAGGGGGCTCTCCTGTACCAAGAGACCCAGTACTTC. This sequence encodes CASSSGQGALLYQETQYF.

The chain uses TRBV6-1 and TRBJ1-1; D gene uncertain. The CDR3 loop spans 11 amino acids. Trimming took off 7 bases at V and 1 base at J, with 4 bases between the two ends. CDR1 and CDR2 (germline): MNHNS, SASEGT. CDR3: CASKRNTEAFF. For the CDR3, the DNA is TGTGCCAGCAAAAGGAACACTGAAGCTTTCTTT.

This clonotype occurred a few times. The gene calls are TRBV5-4 and TRBJ1-2; D may be TRBD1 (5 bases). The ends were cut back, 4 bases at V and 6 bases at J, with 19 bases in the middle. The CDR3 covers 15 residues. Germline V gene sequence: CDR1 SGHNT, CDR2 YYREEE (reference sequence). The CDR3 region is CASSLLLGRDDGYTF. The CDR3 region has the DNA TGTGCCAGCAGCCTCCTCTTGGGCCGGGACGATGGCTACACCTTC.

This clonotype was counted a single time. The V gene is TRBV12-3 or TRBV12-4, the J gene TRBJ2-7; 7 bases fit TRBD2. The CDR3 has 14 amino acids. With V trimmed by 3 bases and J by 9 bases, 11 bases remained unmatched. The DNA of the CDR3 is TGTGCCAGCAGTTTGGGGGGGGAAGTAAAAGTGCAGTACTTC. Amino acids: CASSLGGEVKVQYF.

Many counts were recorded for this clonotype. This chain uses TRBV28 with TRBJ1-5; D gene ambiguous. This CDR3 has 12 residues. Germline V gene lookup returns CDR1 MDHEN and CDR2 SYDVKM. Trimming cost V 6 bases and J 7 bases, with 10 bases left between them. As DNA, the CDR3 is TGTGCCAGCAGCCCCCTTGAGCAGCCCCAGCATTTT. Amino acids: CASSPLEQPQHF.

The V gene is TRBV6-6, the J gene TRBJ1-5; no clear D. CDR1 MNHNY and CDR2 SVGAGI come from the germline V gene (reference sequence). This CDR3 region has 17 residues. Trimming shortened V by 2 bases and J by 6 bases, and 20 bases separated the two germline ends. The CDR3 region has the DNA TGTGCCAGCAGTTACCAAAACGAGAGACGGTTCGGTCAGCCCCAGCATTTT. It codes for CASSYQNERRFGQPQHF.

This clonotype was found a few times. V is TRBV2 and J is TRBJ2-1; the D gene is possibly TRBD2 (6 bases). Germline V gene lookup returns CDR1 SNHLY and CDR2 FYNNEI. V was cut by 7 bases and J by 6 bases, with 13 bases left in between. This CDR3 has 13 amino acids. CDR3 region: CASTLAGSNEQFF. The CDR3 DNA sequence: TGTGCCAGCACGCTGGCGGGGTCCAATGAGCAGTTCTTC.

This clonotype appeared many times. This chain links TRBV5-1 with TRBJ2-1; the match to TRBD1 covers 10 bases. The CDR3 sequence is 15 residues long. Germline values: CDR1 SGHRS, CDR2 YFSETQ. The junction had 5 bases not matched to a gene; V was cut back by 1 base and J by 7 bases. This CDR3 is CASSLSTGGYNEQFF. The CDR3 DNA sequence: TGCGCCAGCAGCTTGTCGACAGGGGGCTATAATGAGCAGTTCTTC.

In this sample, this clonotype turned up a few times. This rearrangement joins TRBV27 to TRBJ2-7; TRBD2 matches 7 bases. V shed 3 bases, J shed 0 bases, and the junction held 5 bases outside the gene matches. The CDR3 totals 15 residues. Germline assignment: CDR1 MNHEY and CDR2 SMNVEV (reference sequence). CDR3 nucleotides: TGTGCCAGCAGTTTTCGAGGGAGGGGCTCCTACGAGCAGTACTTC. Residues: CASSFRGRGSYEQYF.

This clonotype was seen at least ten times. The genes are TRBV5-1 and TRBJ1-2; D unresolved. CDR1 and CDR2 (germline): SGHRS, YFSETQ. CDR3 length: 14 amino acids. Trimming removed 0 bases from V and 2 bases from J, with 8 bases in between. For the CDR3, the DNA is TGCGCCAGCAGCTTGGATGTGGGAAACTATGGCTACACCTTC. Its protein is CASSLDVGNYGYTF.

This clonotype was found a few times. The J gene is TRBJ2-4, the V gene TRBV13, with 9 nucleotides matching TRBD1. The trim removed 5 bases at V and 4 bases at J, leaving 6 bases unmatched. This CDR3 has 15 amino acids. Looked up from germline, CDR1 is PRHDT and CDR2 is FYEKMQ (reference sequence). CDR3 sequence: CASSATGGTKNIQYF. CDR3 nucleotides: TGTGCCAGCAGCGCCACAGGGGGCACTAAAAACATTCAGTACTTC.

In this sample, this clonotype turned up a few times. The J gene is TRBJ1-1, the V gene TRBV27; no definite D call. CDR1 MNHEY and CDR2 SMNVEV come from the germline V gene (reference sequence). V gave up 7 bases and J gave up 8 bases, with 11 bases separating them. This CDR3 spans 11 amino acids. In nucleotides, the CDR3 is TGTGCCAGCACCTCAGCTCAGGAAGCTTTCTTT. Its protein product is CASTSAQEAFF.

This clonotype was seen only a few times. The V call is TRBV4-1, the J call TRBJ1-2; TRBD1 matches at 11 bases. V dropped 1 base and J dropped 6; count of bases not matched to a gene: 10. From germline, CDR1 is MGHRA and CDR2 YSYEKL. The CDR3 length is 17 residues. CDR3 nucleotide sequence: TGCGCCAGCAGCCAAGGGGATGGACAGGGGGCGCCCCATGGCTACACCTTC. The encoded protein is CASSQGDGQGAPHGYTF.

V gene TRBV27 combines with J gene TRBJ2-1, with 7 bases that match TRBD1. The CDR3 has 14 residues. The V segment lost 2 bases and the J segment 6 bases; nucleotides outside the gene matches: 4. In germline, CDR1 is MNHEY, CDR2 SMNVEV (reference sequence). For the CDR3, the DNA is TGTGCCAGCAGTTTAGGGGGACAGCTCAATGAGCAGTTCTTC. It encodes CASSLGGQLNEQFF.

The rearrangement joins TRBV10-3 to TRBJ1-2; D unresolved. Germline V lookup: CDR1 ENHRY, CDR2 SYGVKD. V gave up 8 bases and J gave up 5 bases, with 15 bases separating them. The CDR3 is 13 residues long. CDR3 sequence (DNA): TGTGCCATCGGGCAGGAGCAATCATATGGCTACACCTTC. Protein: CAIGQEQSYGYTF.

The J gene is TRBJ2-5, the V gene TRBV5-1; D uncertain. Germline-derived CDR1 and CDR2 are SGHRS and YFSETQ. The CDR3 length is 14 residues. V dropped 0 bases and J dropped 8 bases, with 14 bases sitting between them. CDR3: CASSLGAVSSTQYF. DNA for the CDR3: TGCGCCAGCAGCTTGGGGGCAGTTAGTTCTACCCAGTACTTC.

This clonotype was observed once. The V call is TRBV6-5, the J call TRBJ1-5; D uncertain. Trimming took 0 bases from V and 3 from J, leaving 12 bases between them. This CDR3 is built from 16 residues. Germline CDR1 is MNHEY and CDR2 is SVGAGI. CDR3 loop: CASSYSLAESNQPQHF. The CDR3 nucleotides read TGTGCCAGCAGTTACTCGCTGGCAGAATCCAATCAGCCCCAGCATTTT.

V gene TRBV11-2 combines with J gene TRBJ2-3; D is unresolved. The germline V gene has CDR1 SGHAT and CDR2 FQNNGV. This CDR3 has 12 amino acids. V was pared by 5 bases and J by 7 bases, with 10 bases between. CDR3: CASSPALNTQYF. The CDR3 nucleotides read TGTGCCAGCAGCCCAGCCTTAAATACGCAGTATTTT.

J is TRBJ1-3 and V is TRBV9; 8 positions agree with TRBD1. The germline CDR1 and CDR2 sequences are SGDLS and YYNGEE. The CDR3 loop spans 15 amino acids. Trimming cost V 5 bases and J 4 bases; bases outside gene matches: 8. CDR3 DNA: TGTGCCAGCAGTTGGAGACAGGGGCAGGGAAACACCATATATTTT. It specifies CASSWRQGQGNTIYF. Full variable domain (rest looked up from reference TRBV9 and TRBJ1-3): DSGVTQTPKHLITATGQRVTLRCSPRSGDLSVYWYQQSLDQGLQFLIQYYNGEERAKGNILERFSAQQFPDLHSELNLSSLELGDSALYFCASSWRQGQGNTIYFGEGSWLTVV.